A selection of T cell receptor beta chains follows, all from one sample in a study of T-cell reconstitution after alpha-beta-depleted transplantation in children. MiXCR was run by TCRdb on the PCR reads, yielding one entry per CDR3 protein. This sample carries 440,000 or so distinct CDR3 sequences, approximately 42% of them seen once, and the ten largest clones take 27%. Material: PBMCs, obtained before TCRalphabeta/CD19-depleted stem cell transplant. The source of these receptors is a girl aged 2 to 9 with aplastic anemia, due to receive a stem cell transplant. Each CDR3 is given without its conserved first and last residue. Fields, in order: V gene, J gene, CDR3 protein.

v_call: TRBV5-1; j_call: TRBJ2-2; cdr3_aa: ASSVLAGGPSTGELF
v_call: TRBV5-1; j_call: TRBJ1-4; cdr3_aa: ASSSLTGANEKLF
v_call: TRBV7-2; j_call: TRBJ2-7; cdr3_aa: ASSLNPGDSYEQY
v_call: TRBV9; j_call: TRBJ2-1; cdr3_aa: ASSVGGQINEQF
v_call: TRBV29-1; j_call: TRBJ2-7; cdr3_aa: SVEFGLGYEQY
v_call: TRBV10-3; j_call: TRBJ2-1; cdr3_aa: AIQAGGTGRDEQF
v_call: TRBV6-1; j_call: TRBJ2-7; cdr3_aa: ASRPLPGQESYEQY
v_call: TRBV20-1; j_call: TRBJ2-3; cdr3_aa: SASSGSTDTQY
v_call: TRBV20-1; j_call: TRBJ2-6; cdr3_aa: SARDQVTGSSGANVLT
v_call: TRBV7-9; j_call: TRBJ1-5; cdr3_aa: ASSFGQGNNQPQH
v_call: TRBV29-1; j_call: TRBJ2-5; cdr3_aa: SVEGGVAGSEETQY
v_call: TRBV6-1; j_call: TRBJ2-7; cdr3_aa: ASSKADSSSYEQY
v_call: TRBV6-1; j_call: TRBJ1-2; cdr3_aa: ASREPGQGYAYGYT
v_call: TRBV7-2; j_call: TRBJ2-2; cdr3_aa: ASSPGPSGNTGELF
v_call: TRBV7-8; j_call: TRBJ2-1; cdr3_aa: ASSFRVEYYNEQF
v_call: TRBV5-1; j_call: TRBJ1-2; cdr3_aa: ASSFDGNYGYT
v_call: TRBV4-2; j_call: TRBJ2-3; cdr3_aa: ASSQPGPKADTQY
v_call: TRBV29-1; j_call: TRBJ2-7; cdr3_aa: SGSLGFASGANEQY
v_call: TRBV11-1; j_call: TRBJ2-3; cdr3_aa: ASSHLPTGGGGPDTQY
v_call: TRBV19; j_call: TRBJ2-5; cdr3_aa: ASSSWGGQETQY
v_call: TRBV7-2; j_call: TRBJ2-3; cdr3_aa: ASSPNGQGADTQY
v_call: TRBV7-2; j_call: TRBJ1-1; cdr3_aa: ASSLDRGLGTEAF
v_call: TRBV6-1; j_call: TRBJ2-7; cdr3_aa: ASRRNRAAFYEQY
v_call: TRBV5-1; j_call: TRBJ2-5; cdr3_aa: ASSLGDDGRETQY
v_call: TRBV30; j_call: TRBJ2-2; cdr3_aa: ACITGELF
v_call: TRBV20-1; j_call: TRBJ2-3; cdr3_aa: SAHLSTPAAGRTDTQY
v_call: TRBV7-9; j_call: TRBJ2-5; cdr3_aa: ASSGRTPQETQY
v_call: TRBV20-1; j_call: TRBJ1-2; cdr3_aa: SARWQAYGYT
v_call: TRBV28; j_call: TRBJ1-4; cdr3_aa: ASSPREFNEKLF
v_call: TRBV7-2; j_call: TRBJ2-7; cdr3_aa: ASSAGLAGANEQY
v_call: TRBV20-1; j_call: TRBJ2-5; cdr3_aa: SALDGSRLQTQY
v_call: TRBV14; j_call: TRBJ2-7; cdr3_aa: ASSQLRASEQY
v_call: TRBV5-1; j_call: TRBJ2-3; cdr3_aa: ASSLRASSTDTQY
v_call: TRBV27; j_call: TRBJ2-7; cdr3_aa: ASSVSGDSHEQY
v_call: TRBV30; j_call: TRBJ1-1; cdr3_aa: AWKGGRTEAF
v_call: TRBV12-3/TRBV12-4; j_call: TRBJ1-5; cdr3_aa: ASSLQGPRQPQH
v_call: TRBV20-1; j_call: TRBJ2-5; cdr3_aa: SAMVRNEGPLRETQY
v_call: TRBV29-1; j_call: TRBJ2-6; cdr3_aa: SALSGANVLT
v_call: TRBV5-6; j_call: TRBJ2-4; cdr3_aa: ASSQTGTAKNIQY
v_call: TRBV28; j_call: TRBJ2-1; cdr3_aa: ASRSPIENEQF
v_call: TRBV10-1; j_call: TRBJ2-7; cdr3_aa: ASSEGGQGHEQY
v_call: TRBV20-1; j_call: TRBJ2-2; cdr3_aa: SATEAGVTGELF
v_call: TRBV20-1; j_call: TRBJ1-5; cdr3_aa: SARDRTGDYSNQPQH
v_call: TRBV2; j_call: TRBJ2-5; cdr3_aa: ASKAGQETQY
v_call: TRBV20-1; j_call: TRBJ2-4; cdr3_aa: SASRELNIQY
v_call: TRBV20-1; j_call: TRBJ2-1; cdr3_aa: SARTSGKNEQF